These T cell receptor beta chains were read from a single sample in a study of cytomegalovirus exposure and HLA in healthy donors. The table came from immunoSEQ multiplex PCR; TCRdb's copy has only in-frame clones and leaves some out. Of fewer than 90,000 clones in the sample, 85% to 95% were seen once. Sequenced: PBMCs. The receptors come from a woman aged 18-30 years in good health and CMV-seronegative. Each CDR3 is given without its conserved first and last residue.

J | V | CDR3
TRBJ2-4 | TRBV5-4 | ASSWTSGGAVDIQY
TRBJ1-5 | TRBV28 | ASSNIDRVAQPQH
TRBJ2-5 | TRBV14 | ASSQRAGGMETQY
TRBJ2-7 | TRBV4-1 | ASRGGVNTYEQY
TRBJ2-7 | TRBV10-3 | AISEYTYEQY
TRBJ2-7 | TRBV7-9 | ASSLGQASYEQY
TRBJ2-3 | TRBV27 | ASSLLAGSDTQY
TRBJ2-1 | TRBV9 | ASSLGPKYNEQF
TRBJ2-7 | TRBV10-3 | AISVGRGFSYEQY
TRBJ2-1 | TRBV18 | ASSTPPTDLSEQF
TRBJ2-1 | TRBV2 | ASSEVLGNYNEQF
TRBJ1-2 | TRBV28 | ASSQYRGDYGYT
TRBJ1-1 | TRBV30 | AWSPAGYEAF
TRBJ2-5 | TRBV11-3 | ASSPWTSGRQQETQY
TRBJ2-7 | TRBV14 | ASSLRELAGVSYEQY
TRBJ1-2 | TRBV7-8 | ASSLANRANYGYT
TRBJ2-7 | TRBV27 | ASSLGAGLAFYEQY
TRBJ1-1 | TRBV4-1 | ASSQDSGRRNTEAF
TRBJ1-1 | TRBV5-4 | ASSLATNTEAF
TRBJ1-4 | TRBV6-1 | ASNPGVIHEKLF